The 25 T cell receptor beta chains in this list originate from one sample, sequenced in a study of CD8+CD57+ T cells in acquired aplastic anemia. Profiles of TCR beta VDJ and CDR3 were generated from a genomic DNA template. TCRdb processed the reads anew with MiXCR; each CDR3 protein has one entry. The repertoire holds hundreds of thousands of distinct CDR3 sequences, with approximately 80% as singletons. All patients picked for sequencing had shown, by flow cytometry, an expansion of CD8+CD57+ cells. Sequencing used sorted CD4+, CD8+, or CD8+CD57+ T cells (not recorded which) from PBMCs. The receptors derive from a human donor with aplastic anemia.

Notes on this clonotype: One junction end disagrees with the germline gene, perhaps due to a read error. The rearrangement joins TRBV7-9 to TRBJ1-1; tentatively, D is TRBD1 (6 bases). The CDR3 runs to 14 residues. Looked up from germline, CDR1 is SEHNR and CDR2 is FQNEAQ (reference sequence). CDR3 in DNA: TGCGCCAGCAGCTTGGACAGAGGGAACACTGAAGCTTTCTTT. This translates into CASSLDRGNTEAFF.

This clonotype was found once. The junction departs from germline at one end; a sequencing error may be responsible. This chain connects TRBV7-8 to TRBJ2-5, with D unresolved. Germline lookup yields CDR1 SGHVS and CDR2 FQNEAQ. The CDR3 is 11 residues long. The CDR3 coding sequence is TGTGCCAGCAGCTTGGGTGAGAGCCAGGACTTC. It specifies CASSLGESQDF.

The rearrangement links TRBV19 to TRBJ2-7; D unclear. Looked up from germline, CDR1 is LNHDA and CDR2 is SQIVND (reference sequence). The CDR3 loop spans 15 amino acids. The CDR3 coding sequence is TGTGCCAGCAGTATCACTAACTTGTCCTACAACGAGCAGTACGTC. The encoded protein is CASSITNLSYNEQYV.

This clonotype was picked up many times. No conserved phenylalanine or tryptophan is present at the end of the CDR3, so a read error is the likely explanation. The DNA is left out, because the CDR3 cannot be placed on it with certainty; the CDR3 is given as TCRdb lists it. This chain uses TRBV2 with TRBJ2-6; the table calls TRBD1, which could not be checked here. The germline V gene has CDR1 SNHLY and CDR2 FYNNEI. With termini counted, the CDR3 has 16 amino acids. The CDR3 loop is CASSEAYSNQPQHFGD.

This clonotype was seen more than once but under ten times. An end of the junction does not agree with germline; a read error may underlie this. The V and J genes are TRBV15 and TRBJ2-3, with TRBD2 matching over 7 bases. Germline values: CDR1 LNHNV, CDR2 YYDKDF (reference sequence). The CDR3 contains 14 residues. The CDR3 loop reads CASSVAGVPDTQYF. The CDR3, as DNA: TGTGCCAGCAGCGTCGCGGGAGTACCCGATACGCAGTATTTT.

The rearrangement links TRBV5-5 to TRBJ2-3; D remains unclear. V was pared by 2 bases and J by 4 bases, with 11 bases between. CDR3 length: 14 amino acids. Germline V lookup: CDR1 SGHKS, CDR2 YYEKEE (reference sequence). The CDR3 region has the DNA TGTGCCAGCAGCTTTCAAAGAAGTTCAGATACGCAGTATTTT. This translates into CASSFQRSSDTQYF.

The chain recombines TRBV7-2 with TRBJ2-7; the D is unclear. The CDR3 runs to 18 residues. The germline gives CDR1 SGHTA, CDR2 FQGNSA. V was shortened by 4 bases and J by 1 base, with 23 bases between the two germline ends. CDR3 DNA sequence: TGTGCCAGCAGCTACCCGTCAACCGAAGCAGTCCTTTCCTACGAGCAGTACGTC. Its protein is CASSYPSTEAVLSYEQYV.

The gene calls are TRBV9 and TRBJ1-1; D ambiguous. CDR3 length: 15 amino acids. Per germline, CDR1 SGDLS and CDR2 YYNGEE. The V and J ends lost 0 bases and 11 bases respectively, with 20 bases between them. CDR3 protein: CASSVGSAANSFAFF. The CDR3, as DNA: TGTGCCAGCAGCGTAGGGTCAGCAGCGAACTCTTTTGCTTTCTTT. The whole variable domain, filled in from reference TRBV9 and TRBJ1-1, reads DSGVTQTPKHLITATGQRVTLRCSPRSGDLSVYWYQQSLDQGLQFLIQYYNGEERAKGNILERFSAQQFPDLHSELNLSSLELGDSALYFCASSVGSAANSFAFFGQGTRLTVV.

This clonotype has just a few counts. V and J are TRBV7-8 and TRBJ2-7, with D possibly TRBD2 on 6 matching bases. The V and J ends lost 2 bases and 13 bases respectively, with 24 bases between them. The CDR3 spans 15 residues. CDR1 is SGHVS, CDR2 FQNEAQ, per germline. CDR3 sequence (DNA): TGTGCCAGCAGCTTACTGGGAGGTCCCGATACGCAGTATTACTTC. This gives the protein CASSLLGGPDTQYYF.

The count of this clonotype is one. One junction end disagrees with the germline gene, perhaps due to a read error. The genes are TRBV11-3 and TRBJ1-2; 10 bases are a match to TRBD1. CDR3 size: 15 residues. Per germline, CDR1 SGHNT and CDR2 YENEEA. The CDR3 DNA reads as TGTGCCAGCAGCTTGACAGGGGGCGCCGACTCTGGATCTTCCTTC. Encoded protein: CASSLTGGADSGSSF.

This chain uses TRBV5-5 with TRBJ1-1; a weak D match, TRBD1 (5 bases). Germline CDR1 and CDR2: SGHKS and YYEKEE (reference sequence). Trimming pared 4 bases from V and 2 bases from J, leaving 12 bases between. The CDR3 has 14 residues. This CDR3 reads CASSEYRINTEAFF. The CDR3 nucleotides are TGTGCCAGCAGCGAATACAGGATCAACACTGAAGCTTTCTTT.

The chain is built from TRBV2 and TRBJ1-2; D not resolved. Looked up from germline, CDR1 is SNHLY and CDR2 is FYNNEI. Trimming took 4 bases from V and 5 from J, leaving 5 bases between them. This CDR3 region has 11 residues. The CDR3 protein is CASSGGYGYTF. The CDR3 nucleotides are TGTGCCAGCAGTGGCGGTTATGGCTACACCTTC.

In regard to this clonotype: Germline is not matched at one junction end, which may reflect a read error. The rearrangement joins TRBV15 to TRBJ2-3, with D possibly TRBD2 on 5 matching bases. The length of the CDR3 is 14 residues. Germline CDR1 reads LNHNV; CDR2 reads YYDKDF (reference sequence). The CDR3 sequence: CATSIAGGQDTQYF. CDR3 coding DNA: TGTGCCACCAGCATAGCCGGCGGGCAAGATACCCAGTACTTT.

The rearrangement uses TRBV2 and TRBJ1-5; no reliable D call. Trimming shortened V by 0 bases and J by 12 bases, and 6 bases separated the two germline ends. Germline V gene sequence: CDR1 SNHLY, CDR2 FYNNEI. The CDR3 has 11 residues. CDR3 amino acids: CASSEAGYQHF. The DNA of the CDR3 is TGTGCCAGCAGTGAAGCAGGGTACCAGCATTTT.

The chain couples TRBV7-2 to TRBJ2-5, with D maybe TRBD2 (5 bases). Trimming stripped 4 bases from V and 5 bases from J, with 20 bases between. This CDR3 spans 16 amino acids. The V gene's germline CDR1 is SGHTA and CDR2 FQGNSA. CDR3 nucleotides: TGTGCCAGCAGCTCCCGGGAAAGTTCTCCAACGGAGACCCAGTACTTC. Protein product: CASSSRESSPTETQYF.

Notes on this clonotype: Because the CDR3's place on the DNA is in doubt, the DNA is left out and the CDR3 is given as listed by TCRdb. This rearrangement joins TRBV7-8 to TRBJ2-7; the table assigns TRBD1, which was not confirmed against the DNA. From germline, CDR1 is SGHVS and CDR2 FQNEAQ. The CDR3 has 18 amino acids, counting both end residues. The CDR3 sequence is CASSLDGAETYVGPGTNV.

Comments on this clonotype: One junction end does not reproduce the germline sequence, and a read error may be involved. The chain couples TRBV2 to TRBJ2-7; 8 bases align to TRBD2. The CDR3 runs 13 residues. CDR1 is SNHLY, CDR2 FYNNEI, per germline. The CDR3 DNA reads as TGTGCCAGCACCGGGAGGGGGATCCACGAGCAGTACTTT. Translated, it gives CASTGRGIHEQYF.

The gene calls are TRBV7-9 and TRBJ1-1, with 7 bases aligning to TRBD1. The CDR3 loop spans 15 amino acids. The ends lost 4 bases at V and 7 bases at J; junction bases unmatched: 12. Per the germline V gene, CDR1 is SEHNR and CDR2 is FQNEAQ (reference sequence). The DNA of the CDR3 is TGTGCCAGCAGCTACGAGCTGACAGGGAAGAATGAAGCTTTCTTT. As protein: CASSYELTGKNEAFF.

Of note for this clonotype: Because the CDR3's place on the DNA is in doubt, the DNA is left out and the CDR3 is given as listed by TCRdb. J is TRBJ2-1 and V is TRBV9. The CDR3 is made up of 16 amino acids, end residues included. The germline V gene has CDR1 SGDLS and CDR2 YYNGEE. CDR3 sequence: CASSVGSGTQYFEQFF.

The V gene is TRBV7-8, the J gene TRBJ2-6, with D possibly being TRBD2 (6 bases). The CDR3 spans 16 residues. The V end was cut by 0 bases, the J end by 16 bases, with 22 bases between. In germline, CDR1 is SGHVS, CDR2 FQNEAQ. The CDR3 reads CASSLAGGHDTHDLTF. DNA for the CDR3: TGTGCCAGCAGCTTAGCGGGAGGTCACGATACGCACGATCTGACTTTC. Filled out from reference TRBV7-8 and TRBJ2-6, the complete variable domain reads GAGVSQSPRYKVAKRGQDVALRCDPISGHVSLFWYQQALGQGPEFLTYFQNEAQLDKSGLPSDRFFAERPEGSVSTLKIQRTQQEDSAVYLCASSLAGGHDTHDLTFGAGSRLTVL.

CDR3 bases: TGTGCCAGCCACTTAGCTCGGACAACCCAGTACTTC. Protein: CASHLARTTQYF. The V call is TRBV11-3, the J call TRBJ2-5; D possibly corresponds to TRBD1 (5 bases). The V gene lost 8 bases and the J gene lost 8 bases, with 15 bases spanning the gap. In germline, CDR1 is SGHNT, CDR2 YENEEA. CDR3 length: 12 amino acids.

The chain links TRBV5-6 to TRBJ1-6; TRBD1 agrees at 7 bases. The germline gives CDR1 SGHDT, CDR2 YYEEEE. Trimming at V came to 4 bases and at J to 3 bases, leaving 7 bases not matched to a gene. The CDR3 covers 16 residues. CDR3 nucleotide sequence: TGTGCCAGCAGCCAAAGGGACAGCGGCTATAATTCACCCCTCCACTTT. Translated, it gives CASSQRDSGYNSPLHF.

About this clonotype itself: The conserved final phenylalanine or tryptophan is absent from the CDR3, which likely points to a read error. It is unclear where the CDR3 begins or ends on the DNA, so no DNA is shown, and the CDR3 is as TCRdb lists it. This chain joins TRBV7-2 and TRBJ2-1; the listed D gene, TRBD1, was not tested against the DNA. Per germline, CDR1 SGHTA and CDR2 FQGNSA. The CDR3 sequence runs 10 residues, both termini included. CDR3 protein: CASRYAAVVP.

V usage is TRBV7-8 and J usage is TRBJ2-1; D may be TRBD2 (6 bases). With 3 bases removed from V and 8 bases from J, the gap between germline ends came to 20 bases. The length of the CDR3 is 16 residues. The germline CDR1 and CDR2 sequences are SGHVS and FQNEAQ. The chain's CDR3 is CASSFEGGPGTDEQFF. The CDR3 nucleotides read TGTGCCAGCAGCTTTGAGGGAGGTCCCGGTACCGATGAGCAGTTCTTC. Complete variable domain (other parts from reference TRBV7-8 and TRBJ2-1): GAGVSQSPRYKVAKRGQDVALRCDPISGHVSLFWYQQALGQGPEFLTYFQNEAQLDKSGLPSDRFFAERPEGSVSTLKIQRTQQEDSAVYLCASSFEGGPGTDEQFFGPGTRLTVL.

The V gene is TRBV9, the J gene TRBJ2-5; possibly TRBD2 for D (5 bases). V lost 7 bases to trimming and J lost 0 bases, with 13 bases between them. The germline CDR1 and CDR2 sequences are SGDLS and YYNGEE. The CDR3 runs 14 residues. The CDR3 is CASEGAAYQETQYF. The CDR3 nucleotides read TGTGCCAGCGAGGGAGCGGCGTACCAAGAGACCCAGTACTTC. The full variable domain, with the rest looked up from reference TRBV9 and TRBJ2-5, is DSGVTQTPKHLITATGQRVTLRCSPRSGDLSVYWYQQSLDQGLQFLIQYYNGEERAKGNILERFSAQQFPDLHSELNLSSLELGDSALYFCASEGAAYQETQYFGPGTRLLVL.